This T cell receptor beta chain was profiled in a study of graft-versus-host responses after intestinal transplantation. Broader study findings: Where graft-donor T cell macrochimerism was present, patients had high graft-versus-host to host-versus-graft clonal ratios in allografts.

A remark on this clone: What it recognizes is unknown.

Some clones are missing from TCRdb's copy, which holds only in-frame ones; the method was immunoSEQ multiplex PCR. The table shows about 73,000 clones, with 90% occurring only once. Material: unstimulated CD8+ T cells sorted from spleen or lymph node cells, obtained before transplant. This receptor was identified in a human donor who was the organ donor for an intestinal transplant.

The CDR3 protein is CASSPPGQSYQPQHF. CDR3 nucleotides: TGTGCCAGCTCACCTCCGGGACAATCATATCAGCCCCAGCATTTT. The V gene is TRBV18, the J gene TRBJ1-5; TRBD1 might be the D (6 bases). V shed 3 bases and J shed 5 bases, with 14 bases lying between them. CDR1 is KGHSH and CDR2 is LQKENI in the germline V gene. The CDR3 has 15 amino acids.